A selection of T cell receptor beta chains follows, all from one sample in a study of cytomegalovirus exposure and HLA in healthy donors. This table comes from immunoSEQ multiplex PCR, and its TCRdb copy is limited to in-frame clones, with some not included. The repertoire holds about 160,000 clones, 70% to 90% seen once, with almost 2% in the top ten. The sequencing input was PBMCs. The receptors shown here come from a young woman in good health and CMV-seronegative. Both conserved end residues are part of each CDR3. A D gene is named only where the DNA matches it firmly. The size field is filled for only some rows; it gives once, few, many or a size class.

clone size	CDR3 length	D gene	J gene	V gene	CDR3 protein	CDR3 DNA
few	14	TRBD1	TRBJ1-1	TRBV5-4	CASSTTGVNTEAFF	TGTGCCAGCAGCACGACAGGGGTGAACACTGAAGCTTTCTTT
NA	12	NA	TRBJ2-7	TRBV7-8	CASSPDSREQYF	TGTGCCAGCAGCCCGGACAGCCGCGAGCAGTACTTC
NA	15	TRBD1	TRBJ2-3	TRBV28	CASSSEPGQVNTQYF	TGTGCCAGCAGTTCCGAGCCGGGACAGGTGAATACGCAGTATTTT
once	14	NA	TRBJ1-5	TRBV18	CASSRGDGNQPQHF	TGTGCCAGCTCACGCGGGGATGGCAATCAGCCCCAGCATTTT
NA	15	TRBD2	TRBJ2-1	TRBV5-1	CASSLREGLYNEQFF	TGCGCCAGCAGCTTGAGGGAGGGCCTCTACAATGAGCAGTTCTTC
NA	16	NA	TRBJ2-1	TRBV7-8	CASSPRQGSSYNEQFF	TGTGCCAGCAGCCCCCGACAAGGAAGCTCCTACAATGAGCAGTTCTTC
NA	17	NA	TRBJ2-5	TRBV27	CASSLWGQRGPQETQYF	TGTGCCAGCAGTTTATGGGGGCAGCGGGGCCCCCAAGAGACCCAGTACTTC
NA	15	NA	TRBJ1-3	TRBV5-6	CASSLGPLTGNTIYF	TGTGCCAGCAGCCTTGGGCCCTTGACTGGAAACACCATATATTTT
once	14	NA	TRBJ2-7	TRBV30	CAWSTVASSYEQYF	TGTGCCTGGAGTACGGTCGCGAGCTCCTACGAGCAGTACTTC
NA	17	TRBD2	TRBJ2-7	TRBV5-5	CASSHTGLADLGYEQYF	TGTGCCAGCAGCCATACGGGACTAGCGGACCTTGGGTACGAGCAGTACTTC
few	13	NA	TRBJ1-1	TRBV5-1	CASSFGGDTEAFF	TGCGCCAGCAGCTTTGGGGGCGACACTGAAGCTTTCTTT
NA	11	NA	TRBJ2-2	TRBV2	CASSVSGELFF	TGTGCCAGCAGTGTATCCGGGGAGCTGTTTTTT
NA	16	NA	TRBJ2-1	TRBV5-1	CASSTNTGSSYNEQFF	TGCGCCAGCAGCACCAACACGGGGAGCTCCTACAATGAGCAGTTCTTC
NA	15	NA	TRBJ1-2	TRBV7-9	CASSLEVAAHYGYTF	TGTGCCAGCAGCTTAGAGGTTGCGGCGCACTATGGCTACACCTTC
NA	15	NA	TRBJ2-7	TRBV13	CASSFPSQGSYEQYF	TGTGCCAGCAGCTTCCCCTCGCAGGGCTCCTACGAGCAGTACTTC
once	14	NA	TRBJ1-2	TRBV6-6	CASSYSGGSYGYTF	TGTGCCAGCAGTTACTCGGGAGGGTCCTATGGCTACACCTTC
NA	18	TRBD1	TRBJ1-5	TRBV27	CASSLLAGTGTSNQPQHF	TGTGCCAGCAGTCTGCTAGCTGGGACAGGGACCAGCAATCAGCCCCAGCATTTT
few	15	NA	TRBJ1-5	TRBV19	CASSIAGRSNQPQHF	TGTGCCAGTAGTATCGCGGGGAGGAGCAATCAGCCCCAGCATTTT
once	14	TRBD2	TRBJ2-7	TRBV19	CASSSQGGTYEQYF	TGTGCCAGTAGTTCCCAGGGAGGGACTTACGAGCAGTACTTC
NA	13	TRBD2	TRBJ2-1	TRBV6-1	CASSDPAGVRQFF	TGTGCCAGCAGTGATCCAGCGGGGGTCAGGCAGTTCTTC
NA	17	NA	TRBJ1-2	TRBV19	CASSIDLEVFGSYGYTF	TGTGCCAGTAGTATAGATCTAGAGGTTTTCGGAAGCTATGGCTACACCTTC
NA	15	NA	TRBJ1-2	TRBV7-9	CASSTSDPATYGYTF	TGTGCCAGCAGCACTAGTGACCCGGCTACTTATGGCTACACCTTC
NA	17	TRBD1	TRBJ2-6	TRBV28	CASSLGTGVSGANVLTF	TGTGCCAGCAGTTTGGGGACAGGAGTATCTGGGGCCAACGTCCTGACTTTC
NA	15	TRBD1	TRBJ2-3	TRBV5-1	CASSLADRDTDTQYF	TGCGCCAGCAGCTTGGCGGACAGGGATACAGATACGCAGTATTTT
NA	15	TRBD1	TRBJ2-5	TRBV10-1	CASSDTTGGSQTQYF	TGCGCCAGCAGTGACACGACAGGGGGCTCGCAGACCCAGTACTTC
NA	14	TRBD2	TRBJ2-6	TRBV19	CASSGGYGANVLTF	TGTGCCAGCTCGGGGGGGTATGGGGCCAACGTCCTGACTTTC
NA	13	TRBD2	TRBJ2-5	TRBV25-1	CASSESGVETQYF	TGTGCCAGCAGTGAAAGCGGGGTTGAGACCCAGTACTTC
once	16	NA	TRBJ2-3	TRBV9	CASSVYAPTGTDTQYF	TGTGCCAGCAGCGTCTATGCCCCTACAGGGACGGATACGCAGTATTTT
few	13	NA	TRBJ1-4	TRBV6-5	CASRSHGNEKLFF	TGTGCCAGCAGGAGTCACGGGAATGAAAAACTGTTTTTT
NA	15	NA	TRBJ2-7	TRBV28	CASSGAGRWPYEQYF	TGTGCCAGCAGTGGCGCTGGGAGATGGCCCTACGAGCAGTACTTC
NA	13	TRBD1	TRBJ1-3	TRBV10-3	CAIHRGAGNTIYF	TGTGCCATTCACAGGGGAGCTGGAAACACCATATATTTT
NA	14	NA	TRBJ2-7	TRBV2	CASSRQTGTYEQYF	TGTGCCAGCAGCAGGCAGACGGGGACCTACGAGCAGTACTTC
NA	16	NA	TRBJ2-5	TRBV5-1	CASSLAGGLGQETQYF	TGCGCCAGCAGCTTGGCTGGGGGGTTGGGACAAGAGACCCAGTACTTC
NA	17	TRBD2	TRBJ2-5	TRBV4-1	CASSQVMSGGLRETQYF	TGCGCCAGCAGCCAAGTAATGAGCGGGGGCCTCCGGGAGACCCAGTACTTC
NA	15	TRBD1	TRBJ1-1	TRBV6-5	CASSMTGGPQTEAFF	TGTGCCAGCAGTATGACAGGGGGCCCTCAAACTGAAGCTTTCTTT
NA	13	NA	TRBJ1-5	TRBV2	CASSGAGNQPQHF	TGTGCCAGCAGTGGTGCGGGCAATCAGCCCCAGCATTTT
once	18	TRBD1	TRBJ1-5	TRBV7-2	CASSVSGTGTYSNQPQHF	TGTGCCAGCAGCGTCTCCGGGACAGGGACTTATAGCAATCAGCCCCAGCATTTT
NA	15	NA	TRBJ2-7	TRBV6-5	CASSYAGGLLYEQYF	TGTGCCAGCAGTTACGCCGGCGGGCTTTTGTACGAGCAGTACTTC
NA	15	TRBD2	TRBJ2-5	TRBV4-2	CASSRTRTSGEALYF	TGTGCCAGCAGCCGCACGCGGACTAGCGGGGAGGCTCTGTACTTC
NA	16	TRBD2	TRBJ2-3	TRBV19	CASSTPLAGVTDTQYF	TGTGCCAGTAGTACTCCCCTAGCGGGAGTCACAGATACGCAGTATTTT